The clone carrying this T cell receptor (beta chain) was observed many times. The antigen is undetermined. The size of this beta chain means little, since it is a stray read in a library made for alpha chains. The sample belongs to a study of spatial heterogeneity in lung cancer. As for the study in general: An average of more than ten raw reads was observed per unique TCR and UMI combination.

TCRdb fed the 5' RACE reads into MiXCR, producing one record per CDR3 protein. The sample records about 13,000 distinct CDR3 sequences, roughly 4.6% being singletons. Overall study results and limits: The study found that expanded intratumoral alpha and beta TCR counts tracked tumor mutation counts.

Time point noted: sample taken at primary tumor resection. Whole RNA obtained from tumor, nontumor lung or frozen PBMC underwent sequencing without sorting. CDR1 is LGHDT and CDR2 is YNNKEL in the germline V gene (reference sequence). V was shortened by 1 base and J by 2 bases, with 6 bases between the two germline ends. This CDR3 is 15 amino acids long. The clonotype originates from a male donor with early-stage non-small cell lung cancer. The rearrangement links TRBV3-1 to TRBJ1-6; D remains unclear. The sample was lung tumor tissue, taken at surgery. In DNA form, the CDR3 reads TGTGCCAGCAGCCAAGTCGGTCCCTATAATTCACCCCTCCACTTT. Residues: CASSQVGPYNSPLHF. Combining the CDR3 with reference TRBV3-1 and TRBJ1-6 gives the whole variable domain DTAVSQTPKYLVTQMGNDKSIKCEQNLGHDTMYWYKQDSKKFLKIMFSYNNKELIINETVPNRFSPKSPDKAHLNLHINSLELGDSAVYFCASSQVGPYNSPLHFGNGTRLTVT.